The 14 T cell receptor beta chains below come from one sample, sequenced in a study of spatial heterogeneity in lung cancer. Study-level findings and limits: In tumors, expanded intratumoral alpha and beta TCR counts tracked mutation counts.

These TCRs are of unknown antigen specificity. Time point here: sample taken at primary tumor resection. A single record per CDR3 protein comes from TCRdb applying MiXCR to the 5' RACE reads. The sample carries 13,000 or so distinct CDR3 sequences, under 6% recorded once. The sequencing here drew on lung tumor tissue, taken at surgery. These receptors all stem from a male donor with early-stage non-small cell lung cancer.

This clonotype was picked up many times. Since the library was made to target alpha chains, this beta chain is a stray read and its abundance is not meaningful. The chain combines TRBV10-3 with TRBJ2-2, with D perhaps being TRBD1 or TRBD2 (6 bases each). Looked up from germline, CDR1 is ENHRY and CDR2 is SYGVKD. V lost 4 bases to trimming and J lost 6 bases, with 12 bases between them. The CDR3 length is 14 residues. The CDR3: CAISAGGRAGELFF. CDR3 nucleotide sequence: TGTGCCATCAGTGCTGGGGGGCGCGCCGGGGAGCTGTTTTTT.

This clonotype was observed at least ten times. This beta chain is off target for a library built for alpha chains, so its abundance means little. The chain employs TRBV12-3 or TRBV12-4 and TRBJ1-6; D is perhaps TRBD1 (6 bases). The length of the CDR3 is 15 residues. The V end was cut by 2 bases, the J end by 8 bases, with 13 bases between. CDR3 region: CASSLSSGVDSPLHF. The CDR3 coding sequence is TGTGCCAGCAGTTTAAGTTCAGGGGTAGATTCACCCCTCCACTTT.

Details on this clonotype: This beta chain represents an off-target read in a library built for alpha chains; its size is of limited meaning. The chain employs TRBV7-9 and TRBJ2-3; 7 bases line up with TRBD2. The CDR3 runs to 16 residues. Germline V gene data show CDR1 as SEHNR and CDR2 as FQNEAQ (reference sequence). V lost 5 bases, J lost 4 bases, and 12 bases stayed unmatched. CDR3 in amino acids: CASSRLGGSSADTQYF. DNA of the CDR3: TGTGCCAGCAGCCGACTGGGAGGGAGCAGCGCAGATACGCAGTATTTT.

This clonotype has only a few counts. A library prepared for alpha chains yielded this beta chain as an off-target read; its size is of little meaning. The chain employs TRBV15 and TRBJ1-5; D might be TRBD1 (6 bases). The CDR3 sequence is 17 residues long. The germline V gene encodes CDR1 LNHNV and CDR2 YYDKDF (reference sequence). V gave up 0 bases and J gave up 0 bases, with 12 bases separating them. CDR3: CATSRDPRTVSNQPQHF. For the CDR3, the DNA is TGTGCCACCAGCAGAGATCCCCGGACAGTTAGCAATCAGCCCCAGCATTTT.

By sample share, this clonotype is medium-sized. The germline gene is not matched at one end of the junction; a read error may be the cause. This beta chain is a stray read from a library made for alpha chains; its abundance is not meaningful. The chain carries TRBV7-2 and TRBJ2-5, with 7 bases identical to TRBD2. The CDR3 extends over 12 amino acids. Germline loops: CDR1 SGHTA, CDR2 FQGNSA. CDR3 loop: CASSQRSGNGDF. DNA for the CDR3: TGTGCCAGCAGCCAGAGAAGCGGGAACGGGGACTTC.

Worth noting for this clonotype: Being one base from a much bigger clone, this may be a read error. This beta chain represents an off-target read in a library built for alpha chains; its size is of limited meaning. This chain links TRBV20-1 with TRBJ2-3; D tentatively fits TRBD1 or TRBD2 (5 bases each). CDR1 is DFQATT and CDR2 is SNEGSKA in the germline V gene (reference sequence). This CDR3 comprises 15 residues. V lost 6 bases and J lost 0, with 16 bases in between. The CDR3 sequence is CSATGRDLSTDTQYF. In nucleotides, the CDR3 is TGCAGTGCCACAGGCAGGGACCTTAGCACAGATACGCAGTATTTT.

This clonotype was seen at least ten times. This beta chain is a stray read from a library made for alpha chains; its abundance is not meaningful. V and J are TRBV20-1 and TRBJ1-1; D is uncertain. V was trimmed by 3 bases and J by 8 bases, leaving 16 bases between them. The CDR3 consists of 13 residues. The germline CDR1 and CDR2 sequences are DFQATT and SNEGSKA (reference sequence). The CDR3 is CSAREISEGEAFF. The CDR3 DNA reads TGCAGTGCTAGGGAGATCTCTGAAGGCGAAGCTTTCTTT.

In its sample, this clonotype was seen many times. This beta chain is an off-target read within a library intended for alpha chains, so its frequency means little. V usage is TRBV28 and J usage is TRBJ1-1; D is possibly TRBD1 (6 bases). CDR3 length: 13 amino acids. Germline lookup yields CDR1 MDHEN and CDR2 SYDVKM. The V end was cut by 6 bases, the J end by 4 bases, with 12 bases between. The CDR3 reads CASRNQGSTEAFF. The CDR3 bases are TGTGCCAGCAGAAACCAGGGGAGCACTGAAGCTTTCTTT.

This clonotype occurred many times. A library prepared for alpha chains yielded this beta chain as an off-target read; its size is of little meaning. The chain recombines TRBV6-2 or TRBV6-3 with TRBJ2-7, with 10 bases lining up with TRBD1. Germline V gives CDR1 MNHEY, CDR2 SVGEGT. The CDR3 length is 15 residues. After removal of 6 bases from V and 3 bases from J, the junction contained 8 bases not matched to a gene. The CDR3 DNA is TGTGCCAGCAGCCGTACCGGGACAGGGGTCTACGAGCAGTACTTC. Residues: CASSRTGTGVYEQYF.

This clonotype has at least ten counts. This beta chain is a stray sequence in a library constructed for alpha chains; its clone size is not meaningful. The rearrangement joins TRBV5-6 to TRBJ1-2; perhaps TRBD1 as D (6 bases). The germline V and J ends were trimmed by 4 bases and 7 bases, with 23 bases remaining between them. Germline CDR1 is SGHDT and CDR2 is YYEEEE. The CDR3 has 16 amino acids. The CDR3 region has the DNA TGTGCCAGCAGCCATCCTATCTACAGGGATTACCGTGGCTACACCTTC. Translation gives CASSHPIYRDYRGYTF.

This clonotype was recorded many times. This beta chain is an off-target read within a library intended for alpha chains, so its frequency means little. V is TRBV5-6 and J is TRBJ2-1; no definite D call. This CDR3 is built from 15 residues. CDR1 and CDR2 (germline): SGHDT, YYEEEE. V was shortened by 4 bases and J by 0 bases, with 11 bases between the two germline ends. The CDR3 DNA is TGTGCCAGCAGCCCCGACCCTAGCTCCTACAATGAGCAGTTCTTC. Translated: CASSPDPSSYNEQFF.

The sample holds many counts of this clonotype. This beta chain is an off-target read within a library intended for alpha chains, so its frequency means little. This chain links TRBV7-6 with TRBJ2-7; TRBD2 is a possible D gene (6 bases). The CDR3 loop spans 16 amino acids. Trimming removed 3 bases at V and 2 bases at J, with 17 bases between. The germline gives CDR1 SGHVS, CDR2 FNYEAQ. The chain's CDR3 is CASSFRGGKEAYEQYF. CDR3 sequence (DNA): TGTGCCAGCAGCTTTAGGGGAGGAAAGGAGGCCTACGAGCAGTACTTC.

At least ten counts were recorded for this clonotype. Since the library was made to target alpha chains, this beta chain is a stray read and its abundance is not meaningful. The chain recombines TRBV7-6 with TRBJ1-1, with 8 positions matching TRBD1. The germline gives CDR1 SGHVS, CDR2 FNYEAQ. With V trimmed by 5 bases and J by 1 base, 12 bases remained unmatched. The CDR3 is 17 residues long. The CDR3 DNA follows: TGTGCCAGCAGCCATGGACAGGGTCCCTTCCCGAACACTGAAGCTTTCTTT. This sequence encodes CASSHGQGPFPNTEAFF.

The sample holds many counts of this clonotype. This beta chain turned up in a library designed for alpha chains; as an off-target read, its abundance says little. The rearrangement links TRBV20-1 to TRBJ2-5, with a tentative D call TRBD1 (5 bases). This CDR3 is built from 14 residues. Germline CDR1 and CDR2: DFQATT and SNEGSKA (reference sequence). V was cut by 1 base and J by 6 bases, with 15 bases left in between. DNA of the CDR3: TGCAGTGCTAGAGGGCACAAGGGGCTAAAGACCCAGTACTTC. The encoded protein is CSARGHKGLKTQYF.